The 18 T cell receptor beta chains given below trace back to one sample, sequenced in a study of cytomegalovirus exposure and HLA in healthy donors. Profiling relied on immunoSEQ multiplex PCR, and the TCRdb table lists in-frame clones only, not all of them. The top ten hold 1.4% of the sample, which has about 50,000 clones, 92% seen once. The sample consisted of PBMCs. The receptors were sampled from a man younger than 35 in good health and CMV-seronegative.

The genes are TRBV6-5 and TRBJ2-5; 8 bases match TRBD2. With V trimmed by 6 bases and J by 1 base, 4 bases remained unmatched. CDR1 is MNHEY and CDR2 is SVGAGI in the germline V gene. The CDR3 has 14 amino acids. The CDR3 spells CASSLAGTQETQYF. The CDR3 DNA reads as TGTGCCAGCAGCCTAGCGGGTACCCAAGAGACCCAGTACTTC.

This sequence joins TRBV5-6 and TRBJ1-5; the D gene is possibly TRBD1 (6 bases). This CDR3 contains 15 residues. The germline V gene encodes CDR1 SGHDT and CDR2 YYEEEE. Trimming shortened V by 0 bases and J by 5 bases, and 12 bases separated the two germline ends. CDR3 residues: CASSLAGGQYQPQHF. CDR3 sequence (DNA): TGTGCCAGCAGCTTGGCGGGGGGCCAGTATCAGCCCCAGCATTTT. The whole variable domain, filled in from reference TRBV5-6 and TRBJ1-5, reads DAGVTQSPTHLIKTRGQQVTLRCSPKSGHDTVSWYQQALGQGPQFIFQYYEEEERQRGNFPDRFSGHQFPNYSSELNVNALLLGDSALYLCASSLAGGQYQPQHFGDGTRLSIL.

This rearrangement joins TRBV7-3 to TRBJ2-3, with a tentative D call TRBD1 (5 bases). The germline V gene encodes CDR1 SGHTA and CDR2 FQGTGA. V lost 5 bases to trimming and J lost 4 bases, with 16 bases between them. The CDR3 consists of 15 residues. CDR3 coding DNA: TGTGCCAGCAGCCCGCAATGGGGCGAGTCAGATACGCAGTATTTT. Amino acid sequence: CASSPQWGESDTQYF.

The CDR3 DNA reads as TGTGCCAGCAGCCAAGAATCGAGCGAGCAGTACTTC. Protein product: CASSQESSEQYF. The chain recombines TRBV4-2 with TRBJ2-7; D gene uncertain. The CDR3 contains 12 residues. Trimming cost V 0 bases and J 6 bases, with 6 bases left between them. Germline values: CDR1 LGHNA, CDR2 YNFKEQ.

This chain connects TRBV28 to TRBJ2-7; no firm D call. Per the germline V gene, CDR1 is MDHEN and CDR2 is SYDVKM. V lost 6 bases and J lost 5, with 11 bases in between. The CDR3 contains 12 residues. The CDR3: CASSPVVNEQYF. The CDR3 nucleotides are TGTGCCAGCAGCCCCGTAGTCAACGAGCAGTACTTC.

The CDR3 loop is CASSPRQNTGELFF. DNA of the CDR3: TGCGCCAGCAGCCCTCGACAGAACACCGGGGAGCTGTTTTTT. This chain joins TRBV5-1 and TRBJ2-2; D is unclear. The V end lost 4 bases, the J end lost 1 base, and 8 bases lay between the germline ends. Germline loops: CDR1 SGHRS, CDR2 YFSETQ. The CDR3 runs to 14 residues.

This chain links TRBV4-3 with TRBJ2-7, with a tentative D call TRBD2 (6 bases). Germline assignment: CDR1 LGHNA and CDR2 YSLEER. V gave up 4 bases and J gave up 5 bases, with 12 bases separating them. The CDR3 loop spans 13 amino acids. DNA of the CDR3: TGCGCCAGCAGCCTTTATCCGGGGGACGAGCAGTACTTC. Amino acid sequence: CASSLYPGDEQYF.

The chain has TRBV7-2 and TRBJ2-5; 8 positions match TRBD1. The length of the CDR3 is 14 residues. Germline CDR1 reads SGHTA; CDR2 reads FQGNSA. V gave up 5 bases and J gave up 2 bases; unmatched junction bases: 4. The CDR3 protein is CASSRRTGQETQYF. CDR3 DNA sequence: TGTGCCAGCAGCCGCCGGACAGGGCAAGAGACCCAGTACTTC.

The CDR3, as DNA: TGTGCCAGCCGACCCCAACTAGCGGAGCCCCCGAGCTCCTACAATGAGCAGTTCTTC. It encodes CASRPQLAEPPSSYNEQFF. The V gene is TRBV9, the J gene TRBJ2-1; TRBD2 matches at 8 bases. With V trimmed by 7 bases and J by 0 bases, 18 bases remained unmatched. Germline V gene data show CDR1 as SGDLS and CDR2 as YYNGEE. The CDR3 runs 19 residues.

This clone was detected once. In nucleotides, the CDR3 is TGTGCCAGCAGCTTGTACAGGAGTCCCTCCTACGAGCAGTACTTC. This sequence encodes CASSLYRSPSYEQYF. This chain links TRBV5-6 with TRBJ2-7; perhaps TRBD1 as D (5 bases). The germline V and J ends were trimmed by 1 base and 0 bases, with 11 bases remaining between them. The CDR3 is 15 residues long. The V gene's germline CDR1 is SGHDT and CDR2 YYEEEE.

The V call is TRBV6-6, the J call TRBJ1-5, with TRBD1 matching 7 bases. There are 15 residues in the CDR3. Germline-derived CDR1 and CDR2 are MNHNY and SVGAGI (reference sequence). V shed 6 bases, J shed 1 base, and the junction held 6 bases outside the gene matches. CDR3 loop: CASRYEQGSNQPQHF. For the CDR3, the DNA is TGTGCCAGCAGATACGAACAGGGGAGCAATCAGCCCCAGCATTTT.

The chain couples TRBV28 to TRBJ1-4, with a possible D match to TRBD1 (6 bases). CDR3 length: 16 residues. Trimming cost V 0 bases and J 3 bases, with 11 bases left between them. Per the germline V gene, CDR1 is MDHEN and CDR2 is SYDVKM. The CDR3 here is CASSLWGRGSNEKLFF. DNA for the CDR3: TGTGCCAGCAGTTTATGGGGCAGGGGATCTAATGAAAAACTGTTTTTT.

The chain carries TRBV28 and TRBJ1-1, with TRBD1 as a possible D gene (5 bases). CDR3 length equals 14 residues. The ends were cut back, 1 base at V and 1 base at J, with 7 bases in the middle. Per the germline V gene, CDR1 is MDHEN and CDR2 is SYDVKM. CDR3 amino acids: CASSLSRANTEAFF. CDR3 nucleotides: TGTGCCAGCAGTTTATCCAGGGCGAACACTGAAGCTTTCTTT.

The chain has TRBV28 and TRBJ1-5; 9 nucleotides match TRBD1. V lost 5 bases and J lost 3; bases outside the gene matches: 11. CDR1 and CDR2 (germline): MDHEN, SYDVKM. The CDR3 length is 17 residues. CDR3 nucleotides: TGTGCCAGCAGTCGTACCGTTGGGACAGGGCTCAATCAGCCCCAGCATTTT. Its protein is CASSRTVGTGLNQPQHF.

The V and J genes are TRBV30 and TRBJ2-7, with 12 bases aligning to TRBD1. CDR1 GTSNPN and CDR2 SVGIG come from the germline V gene (reference sequence). The CDR3 is 15 residues long. J gave up 2 bases and V 5 bases, and 7 bases lay outside the gene matches. CDR3 coding DNA: TGTGCCTGGGGGACCGGGACAGGGGGCCCCTACGAGCAGTACTTC. Its protein product is CAWGTGTGGPYEQYF.

This chain joins TRBV28 and TRBJ2-7; 11 bases align to TRBD2. CDR3 length: 13 residues. The germline V gene encodes CDR1 MDHEN and CDR2 SYDVKM. J was trimmed by 2 bases and V by 8 bases; bases with no gene match: 2. CDR3 residues: CASGTSGPYEQYF. The CDR3 DNA follows: TGTGCCAGCGGGACTAGCGGACCCTACGAGCAGTACTTC.

The chain joins TRBV21-1 to TRBJ2-5; the table gives TRBD1 as D, unverified against the DNA. TRBV21-1 constitutes a pseudogene. There are 18 residues in the CDR3. CDR3 DNA sequence: TGTGCCAGCAGCTCCGGGACAGGGAATAGGGTGGACCAAGAGACCCAGTACTTC. It codes for CASSSGTGNRVDQETQYF.

This chain links TRBV2 with TRBJ2-5, with TRBD1 as a possible D gene (6 bases). CDR1 is SNHLY, CDR2 FYNNEI, per germline. Trimming shortened V by 1 base and J by 5 bases, and 11 bases separated the two germline ends. This CDR3 spans 14 amino acids. The CDR3 sequence: CASSEGAGAETQYF. The CDR3 region has the DNA TGTGCCAGCAGTGAAGGGGCAGGGGCTGAGACCCAGTACTTC.